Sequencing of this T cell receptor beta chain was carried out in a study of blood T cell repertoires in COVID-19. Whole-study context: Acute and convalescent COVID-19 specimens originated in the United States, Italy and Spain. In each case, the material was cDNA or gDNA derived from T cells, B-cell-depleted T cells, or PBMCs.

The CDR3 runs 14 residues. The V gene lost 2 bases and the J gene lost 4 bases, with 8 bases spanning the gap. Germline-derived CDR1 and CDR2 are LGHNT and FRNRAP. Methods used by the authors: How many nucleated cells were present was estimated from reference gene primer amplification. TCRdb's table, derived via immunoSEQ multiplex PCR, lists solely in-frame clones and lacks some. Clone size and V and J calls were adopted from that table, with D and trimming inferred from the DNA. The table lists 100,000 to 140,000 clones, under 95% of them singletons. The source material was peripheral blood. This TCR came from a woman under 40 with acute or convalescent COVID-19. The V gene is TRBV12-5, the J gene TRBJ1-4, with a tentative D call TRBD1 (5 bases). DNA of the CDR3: TGTGCTAGTGGTTTGTTCGGGGGTAATGAAAAACTGTTTTTT. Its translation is CASGLFGGNEKLFF.